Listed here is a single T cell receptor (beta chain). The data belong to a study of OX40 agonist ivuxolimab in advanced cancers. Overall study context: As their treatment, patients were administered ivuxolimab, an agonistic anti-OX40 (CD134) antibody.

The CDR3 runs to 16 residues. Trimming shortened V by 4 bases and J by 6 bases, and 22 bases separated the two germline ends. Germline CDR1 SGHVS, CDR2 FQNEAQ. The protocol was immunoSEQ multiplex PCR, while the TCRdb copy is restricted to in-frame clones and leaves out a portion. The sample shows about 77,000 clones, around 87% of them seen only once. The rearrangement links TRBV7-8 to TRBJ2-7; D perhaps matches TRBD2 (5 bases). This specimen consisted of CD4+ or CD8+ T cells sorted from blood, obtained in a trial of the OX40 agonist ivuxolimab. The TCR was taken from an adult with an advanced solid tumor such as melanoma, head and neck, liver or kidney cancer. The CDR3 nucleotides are TGTGCCAGCAGCTCCCGACGCAACGGGGTTTTTATCGAGCAGTACTTC. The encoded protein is CASSSRRNGVFIEQYF.